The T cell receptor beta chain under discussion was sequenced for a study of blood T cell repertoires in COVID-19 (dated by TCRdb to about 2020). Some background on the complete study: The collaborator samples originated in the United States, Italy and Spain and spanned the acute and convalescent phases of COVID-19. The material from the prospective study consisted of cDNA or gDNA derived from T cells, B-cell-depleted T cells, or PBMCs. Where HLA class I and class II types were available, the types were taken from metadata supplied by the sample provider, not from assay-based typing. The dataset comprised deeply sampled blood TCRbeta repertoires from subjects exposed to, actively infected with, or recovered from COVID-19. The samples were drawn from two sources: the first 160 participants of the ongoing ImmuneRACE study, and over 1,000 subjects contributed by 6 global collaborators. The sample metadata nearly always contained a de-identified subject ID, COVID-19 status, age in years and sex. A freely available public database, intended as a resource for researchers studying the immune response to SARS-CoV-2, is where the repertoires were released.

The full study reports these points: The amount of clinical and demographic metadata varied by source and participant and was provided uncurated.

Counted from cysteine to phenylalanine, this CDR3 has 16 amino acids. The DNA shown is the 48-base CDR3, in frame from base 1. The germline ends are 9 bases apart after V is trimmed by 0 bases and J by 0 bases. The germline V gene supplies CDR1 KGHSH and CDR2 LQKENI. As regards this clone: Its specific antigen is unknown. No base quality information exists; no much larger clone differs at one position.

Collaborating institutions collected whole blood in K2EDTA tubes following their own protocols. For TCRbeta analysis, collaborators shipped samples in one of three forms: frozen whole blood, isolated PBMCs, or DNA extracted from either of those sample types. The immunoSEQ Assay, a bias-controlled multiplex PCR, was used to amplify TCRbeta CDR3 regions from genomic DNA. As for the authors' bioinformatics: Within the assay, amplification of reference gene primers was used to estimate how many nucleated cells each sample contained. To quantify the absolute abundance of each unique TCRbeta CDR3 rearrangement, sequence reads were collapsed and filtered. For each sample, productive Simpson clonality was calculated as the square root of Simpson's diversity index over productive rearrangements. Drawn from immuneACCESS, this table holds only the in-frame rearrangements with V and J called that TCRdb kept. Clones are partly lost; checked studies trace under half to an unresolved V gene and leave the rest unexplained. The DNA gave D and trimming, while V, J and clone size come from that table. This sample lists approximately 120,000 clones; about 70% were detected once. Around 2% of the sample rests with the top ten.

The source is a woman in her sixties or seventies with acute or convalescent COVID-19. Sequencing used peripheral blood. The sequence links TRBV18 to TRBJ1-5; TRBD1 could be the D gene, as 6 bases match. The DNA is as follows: TGTGCCAGCTCACCACCGGCAGGGGATAGCAATCAGCCCCAGCATTTT. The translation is CASSPPAGDSNQPQHF.